This T cell receptor (beta chain) was found in a study of beta chain features in type 1 diabetes (dated by TCRdb to 2016 to 2019). A note on the overall study: No differences in mean age, gender distribution, total cell number or subset yield were found between patients and healthy donors. A total of 107,917,701 sorted cells were examined across all samples, and the number of cells per subset was strongly correlated with RNA yield. In the study, TCRB repertoires of sorted circulating CD4+ T cell subsets from recently diagnosed type 1 diabetes patients were compared with those of matched healthy donors. Regulatory and stem cell-like memory subsets were isolated from only 8 patients and roughly 8 healthy donors, whereas naive and central memory subsets came from all 28 donors. Broad study findings and their caveats: Because cDNA was sequenced instead of genomic DNA, highly expressing activated cells could be over-represented, though the groups showed no difference in activation or CD3 levels. At VDJ recombination sites, type 1 diabetes patients had fewer insertions and more deleted nucleotides, which implies abnormalities in thymic rearrangement. Only small numbers of individuals were included in the HLA sub-analyses, which left unresolved whether HLA type had any influence on TCRB rearrangement. Type 1 diabetes patients showed a moderate but significant shortening of TCRB CDR3 length in all four CD4+ subsets. The naive, central memory and regulatory TCRB repertoires appeared to resemble one another more closely among patients than among healthy donors. Shorter templates might have been favored by PCR, but patient and control samples were amplified and corrected together, so both groups would have been affected equally by any skew.

Trimming at the junction amounts to 7 bases on V and 1 base on J, and the germline ends lie 13 bases apart. Including cysteine and phenylalanine, the CDR3 has 14 amino acids. Only CDR3 DNA is held: 42 bases, read in frame from base 1. In the germline V gene (reference sequence), CDR1 corresponds to LNHDA and CDR2 to SQIVND. Each donor gave one peripheral blood draw, roughly 120 mL on average, collected into heparinised tubes. A BD FACSAria II and a panel including CD45RO, CCR7, CD25, CD127, CD95 and CD27 were used to sort naive, central memory, regulatory and stem cell-like memory CD4+ T cells. Purity was above 95% for every sorted population. PBMCs were isolated right away by Lymphoprep density gradient centrifugation and were stained directly, without culture. So that batch effects would be minimized, each experiment stained and sorted samples in pairs, pairing one healthy donor with one patient.

The entire amount of isolated RNA was reverse transcribed using the High Capacity cDNA Reverse Transcription Kit, so the sequenced TCRB transcripts were expressed ones. Deep immunoSEQ sequencing was performed on naive, central memory and regulatory T cell samples, with an average of roughly 4 million total reads per sample. After sorted cells were lysed in RLT buffer, RNA was extracted with DNase-treated RNeasy Micro or Mini kits, with the choice depending on cell number. Each cell subset was processed on its own to prevent cross-contamination, while patient and healthy donor samples were processed together. TCRB sequences were amplified from cDNA with the immunoSEQ multiplex PCR, producing 87-bp fragments spanning the CDR3 region. Sequencing of the amplicons was done on the Illumina HiSeq platform. The authors' analysis ran thus. Synthetic template baselines were used to correct PCR bias computationally, reads within Hamming distance 2 were collapsed together, and singletons that could not be merged were discarded. Reads were aligned against IMGT so that V, D and J genes, CDR3 length and insertions or deletions at six rearrangement sites could be assigned. Within each subset, clonotype counts were normalized to the number of sorted cells before true diversity and Gini coefficients were calculated with the tcR R package. Repertoire sharing was quantified using the overlap coefficient calculated on TCRB nucleotide sequences. Out-of-frame TCRB sequences from naive cells were analyzed as a proxy for the pre-selection repertoire. Here the immuneACCESS table is served through TCRdb, limited to in-frame sequences with V and J called. Missing clones are a known gap in these copies; in checked studies unresolved V genes cover under half, and the rest lacks a known reason. The D gene and trimming were derived from the DNA, and the V and J assignments and clone size from that table. For this sample the table gives about 240,000 clones, of which approximately 14% were detected only once. The biggest ten clones account for 0.019% of the sample.

About this clone itself: Its antigen is currently not known. Base quality data are lacking; no much larger clone is found one base away.

The receptor was isolated from a man between 25 and 39 years old with type 1 diabetes. The sequenced sample consisted of naive CD4+ T cells from blood. The sample's cell subset or site label is to be understood as: true naive CD4+ T cells. The rearrangement joined TRBV19 to TRBJ1-2; no D gene can be assigned with confidence. CDR3 reads: CASTPTTNNYGYTF. The DNA sequence is TGTGCCAGTACCCCAACAACGAATAACTATGGCTACACCTTC.